Below are 7 T cell receptor beta chains sequenced from a single sample in a study of Ad26.COV2.S vaccination and SARS-CoV-2 variants. Documented treatment: approximately 18 received Ad26.COV2.S at low or high dose, single or two shots; 5 received placebo; per-sample allocation not given. Vaccine and placebo recipients were sampled on day 63 after the first injection. Sequencing was performed with immunoSEQ multiplex PCR; in TCRdb, only in-frame clones are kept and a portion is missing. The table shows fewer than 600,000 clones, with roughly 87% occurring only once. The source was peripheral blood, collected in a trial of Ad26.COV2.S vaccine versus placebo. The source is a person between 18 and 65 years old who received the Ad26.COV2.S COVID-19 vaccine or a placebo.

This sequence joins TRBV7-2 and TRBJ2-5, with no clear D. Trimming removed 1 base at V and 0 bases at J, with 9 bases between. This CDR3 has 15 residues. The V gene's germline CDR1 is SGHTA and CDR2 FQGNSA. The CDR3 loop is CASSLDWKYQETQYF. In DNA, the CDR3 is TGTGCCAGCAGCTTAGATTGGAAGTACCAAGAGACCCAGTACTTC.

Turning to this clone: This same CDR3 is encoded by further DNA sequences in the sample. J is TRBJ2-7 and V is TRBV5-1; D unclear. The germline V gene has CDR1 SGHRS and CDR2 YFSETQ. The CDR3 runs to 14 residues. Trimming cost V 2 bases and J 2 bases, with 11 bases left between them. The CDR3 DNA follows: TGCGCCAGCAGCTTCTCAGGATCCCCCTACGAGCAGTACTTC. This translates into CASSFSGSPYEQYF.

The J gene is TRBJ1-6, the V gene TRBV27, with D maybe TRBD1 (5 bases). The germline V gene has CDR1 MNHEY and CDR2 SMNVEV (reference sequence). CDR3 length: 16 amino acids. V lost 2 bases, J lost 4 bases, and 12 bases lay in between. The CDR3 nucleotides are TGTGCCAGCAGTTTAAGAGCGACAGCGTATAATTCACCCCTCCACTTT. Protein sequence: CASSLRATAYNSPLHF.

This sequence joins TRBV27 and TRBJ2-1; D may be TRBD1 (6 bases). V lost 5 bases to trimming and J lost 12 bases, with 17 bases between them. Germline assignment: CDR1 MNHEY and CDR2 SMNVEV (reference sequence). CDR3 length: 13 amino acids. The chain's CDR3 is CASSTLQGSLQFF. The CDR3 DNA reads TGTGCCAGCAGTACTTTACAGGGCTCTCTGCAGTTCTTC.

The rearrangement uses TRBV3-1 (or the pseudogene TRBV3-2) and TRBJ2-7, with D unclear. Germline CDR1 LGHDT, CDR2 YNNKEL (reference sequence). CDR3 length: 13 residues. Trimming took off 4 bases at V and 4 bases at J, with 11 bases between the two ends. CDR3 residues: CASSPLTAYEQYF. The CDR3 DNA follows: TGTGCCAGCAGCCCTTTAACGGCGTACGAGCAGTACTTC.

This sequence joins TRBV21-1 and TRBJ2-7; the table calls TRBD2, which could not be checked here. TRBV21-1 is reported as a pseudogene. This CDR3 spans 19 amino acids. The CDR3 coding sequence is TGTGCCAGCAGCAAAGTTAGGAAGGAGACTAGCGCTTGCTCCTACGAGCAGTACTTC. Protein: CASSKVRKETSACSYEQYF.

CDR3 sequence (DNA): TGTGCCTGCACCAAGGGGTGGGGCGAGACTGAAGCTTTCTTT. It is translated as CACTKGWGETEAFF. The J gene is TRBJ1-1, the V gene TRBV30; a possible D gene is TRBD1 (5 bases). The CDR3 is made up of 14 amino acids. Germline V gene lookup returns CDR1 GTSNPN and CDR2 SVGIG (reference sequence). Deletions cut 6 bases from V and 5 bases from J, with 19 bases between.